This T cell receptor beta chain was recovered during a study of T cell repertoires in cytomegalovirus infection. Study summary: Through public TCR beta signatures, both CMV infection and matching HLA type were indicated.

This clonotype was seen ten or more times. No antigen is known for it. TCRdb fed the reads into MiXCR, producing one record per CDR3 protein. The sample contains roughly 230,000 distinct CDR3 sequences, more than 15% of which appear only once. Study-wide results and limits: The study found HLA-C-restricted CMV-specific TCR beta clonotypes dominating the ex vivo response. There were carriers of CMV plus the relevant HLA, and cumulative public TCR beta family frequency identified them.

The CDR3 loop spans 12 amino acids. The germline gives CDR1 SEHNR, CDR2 FQNEAQ (reference sequence). Trimming took 5 bases from V and 5 from J, leaving 10 bases between them. This TCR was sampled from a human donor in good health (CMV status not recorded). Some clones in this sample may be carry-over from other donors' samples. The chain uses TRBV7-9 and TRBJ2-7; tentatively, D is TRBD2 (5 bases). The sequencing input was CD8+ T cells from PBMCs. The CDR3, as DNA: TGTGCCAGCAGCCAACTAGTAAACGAGCAGTACTTC. Protein: CASSQLVNEQYF. Filled out from reference TRBV7-9 and TRBJ2-7, the complete variable domain reads DTGVSQNPRHKITKRGQNVTFRCDPISEHNRLYWYRQTLGQGPEFLTYFQNEAQLEKSRLLSDRFSAERPKGSFSTLEIQRTEQGDSAMYLCASSQLVNEQYFGPGTRLTVT.